These 22 T cell receptor beta chains came from one sample sequenced in a study of T-cell memory formation after mild COVID-19. TCRdb called the 5' RACE reads again in MiXCR, with one record for every CDR3 protein. The table lists 380,000 or so distinct CDR3 sequences, 12% to 15% of them singletons. The specimen sequenced was PBMCs or a T cell subset sorted from them (not recorded which). The receptors here all came from a man in his late teens or twenties who had mild COVID-19 (a few samples of this study predate the infection). Cell type and time point are not known.

This chain connects TRBV4-1 to TRBJ1-2; 8 bases line up with TRBD1. Germline CDR1 MGHRA, CDR2 YSYEKL. V gave up 4 bases and J gave up 4 bases; unmatched junction bases: 8. This CDR3 has 15 residues. The CDR3 DNA sequence: TGCGCCAGCAGCCCCGCACACAGGGGGACCTATGGCTACACCTTC. This translates into CASSPAHRGTYGYTF.

This sequence joins TRBV20-1 and TRBJ2-3; perhaps TRBD1 as D (5 bases). CDR3 length: 15 residues. Germline lookup yields CDR1 DFQATT and CDR2 SNEGSKA (reference sequence). With 4 bases removed from V and 2 bases from J, the gap between germline ends came to 16 bases. CDR3 in DNA: TGCAGTGCTAAACTCGACAGAGTCCTCACAGATACGCAGTATTTT. Residues: CSAKLDRVLTDTQYF.

Many counts were recorded for this clonotype. The chain combines TRBV12-3 or TRBV12-4 with TRBJ2-5, with a weak D call TRBD1 (5 bases). This CDR3 has 16 residues. Trimming left V 5 bases short and J 5 bases short, with 21 bases between. DNA for the CDR3: TGTGCCAGCAGTCCGACTGCCCAGGGCATGGGGGAGACCCAGTACTTC. It yields the protein CASSPTAQGMGETQYF.

In this sample, this clonotype turned up a few times. The V and J genes are TRBV4-1 and TRBJ2-5; D unclear. Per the germline V gene, CDR1 is MGHRA and CDR2 is YSYEKL. CDR3 size: 13 residues. The V end lost 1 base, the J end lost 2 bases, and 5 bases lay between the germline ends. This chain's CDR3 is CASSQVAQETQYF. CDR3 in DNA: TGCGCCAGCAGCCAAGTAGCACAAGAGACCCAGTACTTC.

V gene TRBV20-1 combines with J gene TRBJ2-5, with 7 bases fitting TRBD2. Germline V gives CDR1 DFQATT, CDR2 SNEGSKA (reference sequence). The CDR3 totals 12 residues. J was trimmed by 4 bases and V by 5 bases; bases with no gene match: 4. CDR3 loop: CSARREGETQYF. CDR3 sequence (DNA): TGCAGTGCTCGCAGGGAGGGAGAGACCCAGTACTTC.

This clonotype was counted only a few times. V usage is TRBV5-1 and J usage is TRBJ2-5, with 14 bases that match TRBD2. V trimming: 1 base; J trimming: 4 bases; junction bases outside the gene matches: 9. Germline CDR1 SGHRS, CDR2 YFSETQ. The CDR3 has 18 amino acids. The DNA of the CDR3 is TGCGCCAGCAGCTTGTTACCAGCCGGGACTAGCGGGGGAGAGACCCAGTACTTC. Translating gives CASSLLPAGTSGGETQYF.

The sample holds a few counts of this clonotype. V and J are TRBV29-1 and TRBJ2-6; D might be TRBD2 (5 bases). This CDR3 is built from 14 residues. Trimming removed 6 bases at V and 0 bases at J, with 9 bases between. Germline-derived CDR1 and CDR2 are SQVTM and ANQGSEA. The CDR3 spells CSVERTSGANVLTF. Written as DNA, the CDR3 is TGCAGCGTCGAGCGGACCTCTGGGGCCAACGTCCTGACTTTC.

The gene calls are TRBV5-1 and TRBJ1-1; 8 nucleotides align to TRBD1. The V gene end was trimmed by 4 bases and the J gene end by 4 bases; junction bases not matched to a gene: 9. Germline CDR1 and CDR2: SGHRS and YFSETQ. The length of the CDR3 is 15 residues. CDR3 nucleotides: TGCGCCAGCAGCCCCTACCGGACAGGGCCCACTGAAGCTTTCTTT. Protein product: CASSPYRTGPTEAFF. The full variable domain, rest sourced from reference TRBV5-1 and TRBJ1-1, is KAGVTQTPRYLIKTRGQQVTLSCSPISGHRSVSWYQQTPGQGLQFLFEYFSETQRNKGNFPGRFSGRQFSNSRSEMNVSTLELGDSALYLCASSPYRTGPTEAFFGQGTRLTVV.

This clonotype appeared a few times. This rearrangement joins TRBV5-1 to TRBJ2-7; TRBD1 matches 9 bases. The CDR3 is made up of 15 amino acids. J lost 4 bases, V lost 4 bases, and 9 bases had no gene match. Germline CDR1 and CDR2: SGHRS and YFSETQ. CDR3 nucleotide sequence: TGCGCCAGCAGCCCCCCTCACAGGGGGCCGTACGAGCAGTACTTC. This gives the protein CASSPPHRGPYEQYF.

This clonotype was counted only a few times. J is TRBJ2-5 and V is TRBV4-2; 9 positions match TRBD2. Germline CDR1 and CDR2: LGHNA and YNFKEQ. The CDR3 loop spans 17 amino acids. V was pared by 0 bases and J by 6 bases, with 11 bases of the junction left unmatched. CDR3 sequence: CASSQDWAGGLSKTQYF. CDR3 nucleotides: TGTGCCAGCAGCCAAGATTGGGCGGGGGGGCTTAGTAAGACCCAGTACTTC.

A few counts support this clonotype. V and J are TRBV6-5 and TRBJ1-6, with TRBD1 identical over 9 bases. After removal of 3 bases from V and 8 bases from J, the junction contained 8 bases not matched to a gene. CDR1 MNHEY and CDR2 SVGAGI come from the germline V gene. CDR3 length: 16 residues. CDR3 loop: CASSYLPGQGDSPLHF. CDR3 coding DNA: TGTGCCAGCAGTTATCTCCCGGGACAGGGTGATTCACCCCTCCACTTT.

In its sample, this clonotype was seen a few times. The rearrangement uses TRBV30 and TRBJ2-7; D is undetermined. The V end lost 5 bases, the J end lost 0 bases, and 17 bases lay between the germline ends. CDR1 is GTSNPN and CDR2 is SVGIG in the germline V gene (reference sequence). CDR3 length: 15 residues. The CDR3 sequence is CAWRPEGYLSYEQYF. The CDR3 bases are TGTGCCTGGCGGCCTGAAGGATACCTCTCCTACGAGCAGTACTTC.

V is TRBV6-6 and J is TRBJ2-7, with 10 bases identical to TRBD1. With V trimmed by 5 bases and J by 6 bases, 13 bases remained unmatched. Germline V gives CDR1 MNHNY, CDR2 SVGAGI (reference sequence). There are 16 residues in the CDR3. DNA of the CDR3: TGTGCCAGCAGTGACCTGATAGGGACAGGGGCTTCCGAGCAGTACTTC. As protein: CASSDLIGTGASEQYF.

The chain uses TRBV10-3 and TRBJ1-6, with 7 bases aligning to TRBD1. The CDR3 has 15 amino acids. V shed 1 base, J shed 10 bases, and the junction held 7 bases outside the gene matches. Germline V gene lookup returns CDR1 ENHRY and CDR2 SYGVKD. The CDR3 DNA follows: TGTGCCATCAGTGAGTATGAGGGGGCGACCTCACCCCTCCACTTT. Its translation: CAISEYEGATSPLHF.

There are many counts of this clonotype. This chain joins TRBV29-1 and TRBJ2-1, with 12 positions matching TRBD2. V was clipped by 5 bases and J by 3 bases; unmatched bases: 8. The length of the CDR3 is 16 residues. Germline assignment: CDR1 SQVTM and CDR2 ANQGSEA. The CDR3 reads CSVLSTSGGNYNEQFF. CDR3 sequence (DNA): TGCAGCGTTCTATCAACTAGCGGGGGGAACTACAATGAGCAGTTCTTC.

V usage is TRBV2 and J usage is TRBJ2-2; D gene uncertain. Germline loops: CDR1 SNHLY, CDR2 FYNNEI. The CDR3 length is 12 residues. The germline V and J ends were trimmed by 8 bases and 7 bases, with 11 bases remaining between them. The CDR3 spells CASSTGVGELFF. CDR3 nucleotides: TGTGCCAGCTCGACTGGAGTCGGGGAGCTGTTTTTT.

This chain links TRBV20-1 with TRBJ2-7; the D gene is possibly TRBD2 (5 bases). V gave up 6 bases and J gave up 0 bases, with 12 bases separating them. The V gene's germline CDR1 is DFQATT and CDR2 SNEGSKA (reference sequence). The CDR3 contains 13 residues. The CDR3 DNA sequence: TGCAGTGCACCGGGGTCGAGCTCCTACGAGCAGTACTTC. The encoded protein is CSAPGSSSYEQYF.

This rearrangement joins TRBV7-6 to TRBJ1-1; tentative D call: TRBD1 (5 bases). Germline-derived CDR1 and CDR2 are SGHVS and FNYEAQ. There are 14 residues in the CDR3. Trimming pared 6 bases from V and 1 base from J, leaving 12 bases between. The CDR3, as DNA: TGTGCCAGCAGGGGACGGGGCTGGAACACTGAAGCTTTCTTT. The encoded protein is CASRGRGWNTEAFF.

CDR3 DNA: TGTGCCAGCAGTTTTTCCGGGATGGGGACCAACGTCCTGACTTTC. As protein: CASSFSGMGTNVLTF. The chain has TRBV12-3 or TRBV12-4 and TRBJ2-6; possibly TRBD2 for D (5 bases). The CDR3 consists of 15 residues. V was clipped by 3 bases and J by 8 bases, with 14 bases between them.

V is TRBV5-1 and J is TRBJ2-3, with 12 bases lining up with TRBD2. This CDR3 contains 16 residues. CDR1 is SGHRS and CDR2 is YFSETQ in the germline V gene. The V and J ends lost 4 bases and 3 bases, in that order; junction bases with no gene match: 6. CDR3 in DNA: TGCGCCAGCAGCGGCGACACTAGCGGGGGGACAGATACGCAGTATTTT. It yields the protein CASSGDTSGGTDTQYF.

The chain couples TRBV20-1 to TRBJ1-4; D unclear. Germline loops: CDR1 DFQATT, CDR2 SNEGSKA (reference sequence). The CDR3 is 15 amino acids. V lost 0 bases, J lost 10 bases, and 18 bases lay in between. The CDR3 DNA is TGCAGTGCTAGAGATCCGGAAAGTGGGATCGCAAAACTGTTTTTT. Its translation: CSARDPESGIAKLFF.

V is TRBV30 and J is TRBJ1-2; D ambiguous. Trimming cost V 0 bases and J 1 base, with 9 bases left between them. CDR1 is GTSNPN, CDR2 SVGIG, per germline (reference sequence). This CDR3 is 14 amino acids long. CDR3 bases: TGTGCCTGGAGTGTACAGTCGGTTAACTATGGCTACACCTTC. As protein: CAWSVQSVNYGYTF.